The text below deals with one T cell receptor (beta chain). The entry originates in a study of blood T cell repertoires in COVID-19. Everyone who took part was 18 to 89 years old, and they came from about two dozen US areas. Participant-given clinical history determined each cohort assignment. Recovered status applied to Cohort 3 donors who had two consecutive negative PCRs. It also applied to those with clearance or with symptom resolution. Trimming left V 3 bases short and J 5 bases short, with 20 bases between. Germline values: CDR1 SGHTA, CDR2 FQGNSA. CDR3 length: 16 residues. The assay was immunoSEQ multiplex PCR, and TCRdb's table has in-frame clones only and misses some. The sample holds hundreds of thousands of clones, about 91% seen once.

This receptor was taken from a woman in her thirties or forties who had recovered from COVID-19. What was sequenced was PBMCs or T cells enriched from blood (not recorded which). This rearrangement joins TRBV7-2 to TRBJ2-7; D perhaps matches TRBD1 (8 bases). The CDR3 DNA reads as TGTGCCAGCAGCTTTGGGGGGGGACAGGCCCCCCACGAGCAGTACTTC. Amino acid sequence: CASSFGGGQAPHEQYF.